The 27 T cell receptor beta chains below were found in one sample sequenced in a study of CD8+ T cells in alopecia areata (dated by TCRdb to 2017 to 2018). To prepare the library, the immunoSEQ multiplex PCR assay was applied. RNA was extracted from all samples and reverse transcribed into cDNA as template for TCR sequencing. Not all clones reach the TCRdb copy of this immuneACCESS table, which keeps in-frame sequences only. Checked studies attribute under half of the gap to unresolved V genes and leave the rest unexplained. Here the sample has 100,000 to 150,000 clones; approximately 52% occur a single time. Of the sample, more than 25% falls within the top ten clones. The sample's time point label, in plain terms: roughly 27 days on oral tofacitinib. In light of the paper, this sample's treatment or condition label describes: oral pan-JAK inhibitor, 5-10 mg twice daily. Here the sequenced sample was CD8+ T cells sorted from blood, taken at week 4, from a patient treated with tofacitinib. The receptors come from a human donor with alopecia areata.

The chain carries TRBV30 and TRBJ2-6; TRBD2 aligns across 8 bases. This CDR3 comprises 12 residues. CDR1 and CDR2 from the germline V gene are GTSNPN and SVGIG (reference sequence). V shed 8 bases, J shed 14 bases, and the junction held 11 bases outside the gene matches. CDR3 DNA: TGTGCCGGCTCCGGGGGGGGCCCCATCCTGACTTTC. It encodes CAGSGGGPILTF. The full variable domain, in which reference TRBV30 and TRBJ2-6 provide the parts outside the CDR3, is SQTIHQWPATLVQPVGSPLSLECTVEGTSNPNLYWYRQAAGRGLQLLFYSVGIGQISSEVPQNLSASRPQDRQFILSSKKLLLSDSGFYLCAGSGGGPILTFGAGSRLTVL.

This clone was picked up a small number of times. The genes are TRBV5-1 and TRBJ2-1; D may be TRBD1 (5 bases). V was cut by 4 bases and J by 1 base, with 9 bases left in between. From germline, CDR1 is SGHRS and CDR2 YFSETQ. There are 14 residues in the CDR3. The CDR3 spells CASSADSSYNEQFF. CDR3 DNA: TGCGCCAGCAGCGCCGACAGTTCCTACAATGAGCAGTTCTTC.

The chain uses TRBV30 and TRBJ1-1; TRBD1 agrees at 7 bases. The J segment lost 6 bases and the V segment lost 0 bases, leaving 4 bases of the junction unmatched. This CDR3 contains 13 residues. CDR1 GTSNPN and CDR2 SVGIG come from the germline V gene (reference sequence). The CDR3 here is CAWSVGGRAEAFF. The DNA for the CDR3 is TGTGCCTGGAGTGTAGGGGGCCGAGCTGAAGCTTTCTTT.

In this sample, this clone turned up a few times. The CDR3, as DNA: TGTGCCAGCAGCCAAGGGGAGGAGGGCGCCGGGGCCAACGTCCTGACTTTC. This codes for CASSQGEEGAGANVLTF. V is TRBV11-2 and J is TRBJ2-6; D may be TRBD2 (6 bases). With 5 bases removed from V and 4 bases from J, the gap between germline ends came to 18 bases. Germline values: CDR1 SGHAT, CDR2 FQNNGV. CDR3 length: 17 residues.

The chain has TRBV19 and TRBJ1-2; unclear D gene. Germline CDR1 LNHDA, CDR2 SQIVND (reference sequence). The CDR3 spans 14 residues. V was shortened by 5 bases and J by 4 bases, with 14 bases between the two germline ends. As DNA, the CDR3 is TGTGCCAGTAGTCCTTCGCCAGGACTCTATGGCTACACCTTC. Its translation is CASSPSPGLYGYTF.

The chain recombines TRBV29-1 with TRBJ2-7; tentatively, D is TRBD2 (5 bases). Trimming left V 4 bases short and J 4 bases short, with 17 bases between. CDR3 length: 14 amino acids. Germline values: CDR1 SQVTM, CDR2 ANQGSEA. The CDR3 coding sequence is TGCAGCGTTGTTCTGGAGGCCACTCCTTACGAGCAGTACTTC. Translated, it gives CSVVLEATPYEQYF.

This clone turned up a few times. The genes are TRBV14 and TRBJ2-7, with no clear D. V shed 3 bases and J shed 3 bases, with 15 bases lying between them. CDR3 length: 15 amino acids. Per germline, CDR1 SGHDN and CDR2 FVKESK. CDR3 residues: CASSQELRGVYEQYF. In DNA form, the CDR3 reads TGTGCCAGCAGCCAGGAGCTTCGAGGAGTCTACGAGCAGTACTTC. Full variable domain (remainder filled in from reference TRBV14 and TRBJ2-7): EAGVTQFPSHSVIEKGQTVTLRCDPISGHDNLYWYRRVMGKEIKFLLHFVKESKQDESGMPNNRFLAERTGGTYSTLKVQPAELEDSGVYFCASSQELRGVYEQYFGPGTRLTVT.

This clone was counted a few times. The gene calls are TRBV29-1 and TRBJ2-7, with 8 bases matching TRBD1. The CDR3 extends over 14 amino acids. Trimming took 6 bases from V and 0 from J; bases not matched to a gene: 7. Germline V gene sequence: CDR1 SQVTM, CDR2 ANQGSEA. DNA of the CDR3: TGCAGCGTGGACGGGACAGGTCCCTCCTACGAGCAGTACTTC. It translates to CSVDGTGPSYEQYF.

This clone has a handful of counts. V gene TRBV29-1 combines with J gene TRBJ1-1; no definite D call. The CDR3 covers 13 residues. Germline V lookup: CDR1 SQVTM, CDR2 ANQGSEA. Between the trimmed V and J ends, which lost 3 bases and 0 bases, there was a span of 8 bases. CDR3 nucleotide sequence: TGCAGCGTTGAGCTTCCAATGAACACTGAAGCTTTCTTT. This sequence encodes CSVELPMNTEAFF.

The rearrangement links TRBV29-1 to TRBJ2-1; 7 bases map to TRBD1. Germline loops: CDR1 SQVTM, CDR2 ANQGSEA. V trimming: 3 bases; J trimming: 9 bases; junction bases outside the gene matches: 8. This CDR3 has 13 residues. CDR3 in DNA: TGCAGCGTTGATCCGACAGGGCGCGGTGAGCAGTTCTTC. It translates to CSVDPTGRGEQFF.

The chain employs TRBV5-1 and TRBJ2-7; tentatively, D is TRBD1 (5 bases). CDR1 SGHRS and CDR2 YFSETQ come from the germline V gene. V lost 1 base, J lost 2 bases, and 16 bases lay in between. The CDR3 covers 16 residues. This chain's CDR3 is CASSLNDATATYEQYF. In DNA, the CDR3 is TGCGCCAGCAGCTTGAACGATGCGACAGCAACCTACGAGCAGTACTTC.

The V call is TRBV7-9, the J call TRBJ2-5; no reliable D call. Per germline, CDR1 SEHNR and CDR2 FQNEAQ (reference sequence). The CDR3 contains 12 residues. Trimming left V 5 bases short and J 8 bases short, with 12 bases between. This CDR3 is CASSPVVETQYF. The CDR3 DNA sequence: TGTGCCAGCAGCCCGGTAGTCGAAACCCAGTACTTC. Based on the CDR3 plus reference TRBV7-9 and TRBJ2-5, the full variable domain is DTGVSQNPRHKITKRGQNVTFRCDPISEHNRLYWYRQTLGQGPEFLTYFQNEAQLEKSRLLSDRFSAERPKGSFSTLEIQRTEQGDSAMYLCASSPVVETQYFGPGTRLLVL.

The chain couples TRBV5-1 to TRBJ2-7, with 8 bases that match TRBD1. Germline V gene sequence: CDR1 SGHRS, CDR2 YFSETQ. V trimming: 2 bases; J trimming: 0 bases; junction bases outside the gene matches: 1. This CDR3 is built from 14 residues. The CDR3 here is CASSFGQGSYEQYF. As DNA, the CDR3 is TGCGCCAGCAGCTTTGGACAGGGCTCCTACGAGCAGTACTTC.

This clone has more than one count but fewer than ten. The chain combines TRBV11-1 with TRBJ2-6; no clear D. Trimming removed 3 bases at V and 0 bases at J, with 12 bases between. Germline V gene lookup returns CDR1 SGHAT and CDR2 FQDESV (reference sequence). The CDR3 is made up of 17 amino acids. In DNA, the CDR3 is TGTGCCAGCAGCTTGGTCGGCGGACCCTCTGGGGCCAACGTCCTGACTTTC. As protein: CASSLVGGPSGANVLTF.

The rearrangement uses TRBV4-3 and TRBJ2-7; TRBD2 agrees at 7 bases. V was clipped by 0 bases and J by 3 bases; unmatched bases: 5. The CDR3 runs to 15 residues. CDR1 and CDR2 (germline): LGHNA, YSLEER. This CDR3 reads CASSQEVGLRYEQYF. CDR3 sequence (DNA): TGCGCCAGCAGCCAAGAGGTGGGACTACGCTACGAGCAGTACTTC.

This clone has more than one count but fewer than ten. This chain links TRBV7-9 with TRBJ2-1, with D maybe TRBD2 (5 bases). This CDR3 is 12 amino acids long. The germline CDR1 and CDR2 sequences are SEHNR and FQNEAQ (reference sequence). V gave up 5 bases and J gave up 12 bases, with 14 bases separating them. The CDR3 nucleotides are TGTGCCAGCAGCACGGACTCTACACGGCAGTTCTTC. It encodes CASSTDSTRQFF.

This chain connects TRBV9 to TRBJ1-4; 9 bases align to TRBD1. This CDR3 spans 15 amino acids. The germline CDR1 and CDR2 sequences are SGDLS and YYNGEE. After removal of 4 bases from V and 7 bases from J, the junction contained 8 bases not matched to a gene. Here the CDR3 reads CASSTSQGAREKLFF. CDR3 in DNA: TGTGCCAGCAGCACATCACAGGGGGCGCGTGAAAAACTGTTTTTT. The complete variable domain, with remaining parts taken from reference TRBV9 and TRBJ1-4, reads DSGVTQTPKHLITATGQRVTLRCSPRSGDLSVYWYQQSLDQGLQFLIQYYNGEERAKGNILERFSAQQFPDLHSELNLSSLELGDSALYFCASSTSQGAREKLFFGSGTQLSVL.

This chain uses TRBV30 with TRBJ1-1; D uncertain. The CDR3 has 11 amino acids. From germline, CDR1 is GTSNPN and CDR2 SVGIG (reference sequence). Trimming left V 4 bases short and J 6 bases short, with 9 bases between. Here the CDR3 reads CAWNQGSEAFF. The CDR3 nucleotides read TGTGCCTGGAACCAAGGGTCTGAAGCTTTCTTT.

This clone was counted between two and nine times. The chain is built from TRBV30 and TRBJ2-1; D uncertain. The CDR3 runs 13 residues. Between the trimmed V and J ends, which lost 0 bases and 5 bases, there was a span of 8 bases. Germline CDR1 GTSNPN, CDR2 SVGIG (reference sequence). CDR3 DNA: TGTGCCTGGAGTGTAGGGTCCGACAATGAGCAGTTCTTC. This sequence encodes CAWSVGSDNEQFF.

The chain has TRBV29-1 and TRBJ2-1; 7 bases are shared with TRBD2. The CDR3 totals 11 residues. The trim removed 8 bases at V and 9 bases at J, leaving 7 bases unmatched. CDR1 and CDR2 from the germline V gene are SQVTM and ANQGSEA. CDR3 sequence: CSPAIAGEQFF. Here the CDR3 DNA reads TGCAGCCCCGCTATAGCGGGTGAGCAGTTCTTC.

This chain uses TRBV6-5 with TRBJ1-4; D is uncertain. Germline V gene data show CDR1 as MNHEY and CDR2 as SVGAGI. Trimming took 8 bases from V and 0 from J, leaving 13 bases between them. The CDR3 is made up of 15 amino acids. CDR3: CASSPREPTNEKLFF. In DNA form, the CDR3 reads TGTGCCAGCTCTCCGAGGGAGCCAACTAATGAAAAACTGTTTTTT.

This sequence joins TRBV7-6 and TRBJ2-1, with D maybe TRBD2 (5 bases). The CDR3 totals 12 residues. V was trimmed by 4 bases and J by 5 bases, leaving 6 bases between them. The germline V gene has CDR1 SGHVS and CDR2 FNYEAQ. Here the CDR3 reads CASSWEHNEQFF. The CDR3 DNA is TGTGCCAGCAGCTGGGAGCACAATGAGCAGTTCTTC.

This chain joins TRBV5-6 and TRBJ2-1; unclear D gene. V was cut by 0 bases and J by 0 bases, with 10 bases left in between. CDR1 SGHDT and CDR2 YYEEEE come from the germline V gene. The CDR3 is made up of 16 amino acids. Here the CDR3 reads CASSLDPRNSYNEQFF. CDR3 in DNA: TGTGCCAGCAGCTTGGATCCCAGAAACTCCTACAATGAGCAGTTCTTC.

This chain connects TRBV30 to TRBJ1-1, with 8 positions matching TRBD1. CDR3 length: 15 amino acids. Germline V gene lookup returns CDR1 GTSNPN and CDR2 SVGIG (reference sequence). V dropped 3 bases and J dropped 2; count of bases not matched to a gene: 8. This CDR3 reads CAWRRDRMINTEAFF. The CDR3 DNA sequence: TGTGCCTGGAGACGGGACAGGATGATTAACACTGAAGCTTTCTTT.

The table lists this clone with a few counts. V and J are TRBV29-1 and TRBJ2-5; D not resolved. CDR1 is SQVTM and CDR2 is ANQGSEA in the germline V gene. This CDR3 has 13 amino acids. Between the trimmed V and J ends, which lost 2 bases and 2 bases, there was a span of 9 bases. The CDR3 loop reads CSVEPENQETQYF. In DNA form, the CDR3 reads TGCAGCGTTGAACCGGAGAATCAAGAGACCCAGTACTTC.

This CDR3 reads CATSRDGTGYDEQYF. The CDR3 DNA reads as TGTGCCACCAGCAGAGATGGGACAGGGTACGACGAGCAGTACTTC. This rearrangement joins TRBV15 to TRBJ2-7; 9 bases fit TRBD1. With V trimmed by 0 bases and J by 5 bases, 5 bases remained unmatched. Germline lookup yields CDR1 LNHNV and CDR2 YYDKDF (reference sequence). The CDR3 consists of 15 residues.

A note on this clone: Other nucleotide sequences from this sample produce the same CDR3. This CDR3 reads CSVVDRGYGYTF. The CDR3 DNA is TGCAGCGTCGTCGACAGGGGCTATGGCTACACCTTC. The chain employs TRBV29-1 and TRBJ1-2, with 8 bases identical to TRBD1. V was pared by 6 bases and J by 4 bases, with 4 bases of the junction left unmatched. The CDR3 extends over 12 amino acids. The germline gives CDR1 SQVTM, CDR2 ANQGSEA.